The 9 T cell receptor beta chains reported below all come from one sample, sequenced in a study of T cells in women clearing cervical HPV infection. The repertoire was sequenced with immunoSEQ multiplex PCR; TCRdb's copy has only in-frame clones and lacks some. The ten most abundant clones cover around 0.98% of a sample with some 43,000 clones. The sequenced sample consisted of blood buffy coat. Source of these receptors: a woman aged 18-70 years with a cervical HPV16 infection that either progressed to CIN3+ or cleared (not recorded which).

Incomplete CDR3 DNA: TGCAGTGCAAGACTAGCGGGGGCTGTCTACGAG. Translating it yields CSARLAGAVYE. The full CDR3 is CSARLAGAVYEQYF. The chain recombines TRBV20-1 with TRBJ2-7; TRBD2 matches at 12 bases. The read finishes 3 residues shy of the CDR3 end, and the germline J gene is used to complete it. Losses at the gene ends were 6 bases for V and 3 bases for J; bases not matched to a gene: 6. The length of the CDR3 is 14 residues. Germline values: CDR1 DFQATT, CDR2 SNEGSKA (reference sequence).

Turning to this clone: The DNA ends 3 residues before the CDR3 does, and the rest of the CDR3 is filled in from the germline J gene. The rearrangement links TRBV10-3 to TRBJ1-6; 9 bases are a match to TRBD1. The CDR3 is 15 residues long. CDR1 is ENHRY and CDR2 is SYGVKD in the germline V gene. The ends lost 5 bases at V and 5 bases at J; junction bases unmatched: 4. The CDR3 protein is CAISKTGGDNSPLHF. Incomplete CDR3 DNA: TGTGCCATCAGTAAGACAGGGGGTGATAATTCACCC.

Concerning this clone: The read halts 3 residues ahead of the CDR3 end, with the missing end drawn from the germline J gene. The gene calls are TRBV5-4 and TRBJ1-1, with 12 bases matching TRBD1. V shed 9 bases and J 7 bases; nucleotides not matched to a gene: 16. The CDR3 totals 16 residues. Germline CDR1 reads SGHNT; CDR2 reads YYREEE (reference sequence). CDR3 protein: CATSGVPGQGASEAFF. The sequenced part of the CDR3 DNA is TGTGCCACCTCCGGAGTCCCGGGACAGGGGGCGAGTGAA. The full variable domain, rest sourced from reference TRBV5-4 and TRBJ1-1, is ETGVTQSPTHLIKTRGQQVTLRCSSQSGHNTVSWYQQALGQGPQFIFQYYREEENGRGNFPPRFSGLQFPNYSSELNVNALELDDSALYLCATSGVPGQGASEAFFGQGTRLTVV.

With regard to this clone: The CDR3 end lies 3 residues beyond the end of the read and is filled in from the germline J gene. V gene TRBV6-4 combines with J gene TRBJ2-2; 13 nucleotides agree with TRBD2. CDR1 MRHNA and CDR2 SNTAGT come from the germline V gene. This CDR3 has 16 amino acids. The ends lost 2 bases at V and 3 bases at J; junction bases unmatched: 0. The CDR3 spells CASSDGLAGDTGELFF. CDR3 bases read: TGTGCCAGCAGTGACGGACTAGCGGGGGACACCGGGGAG.

With regard to this clone: The sequenced fragment ends 3 residues before the CDR3 boundary, so the rest is inferred from the germline J gene. The V and J genes are TRBV5-1 and TRBJ2-1, with 8 bases identical to TRBD2. CDR3 length: 22 residues. In germline, CDR1 is SGHRS, CDR2 YFSETQ. V trimming: 4 bases; J trimming: 4 bases; junction bases outside the gene matches: 28. CDR3 DNA, as far as it was read: TGCGCCAGCAGCAGAACCTATACCGCTAGCGGGCAGTTTGGCGGGCAGTACAATGAG. Encoded protein: CASSRTYTASGQFGGQYNE. In full, the CDR3 is CASSRTYTASGQFGGQYNEQFF. The variable domain in full, completed from reference TRBV5-1 and TRBJ2-1, reads KAGVTQTPRYLIKTRGQQVTLSCSPISGHRSVSWYQQTPGQGLQFLFEYFSETQRNKGNFPGRFSGRQFSNSRSEMNVSTLELGDSALYLCASSRTYTASGQFGGQYNEQFFGPGTRLTVL.

In the case of this clone: The CDR3 extends 3 residues past the end of the read, so its final part is completed from the germline J gene. The rearrangement links TRBV5-1 to TRBJ2-5; a weak D match, TRBD2 (6 bases). V was clipped by 0 bases and J by 1 base, with 7 bases between them. The germline V gene encodes CDR1 SGHRS and CDR2 YFSETQ. This CDR3 is built from 14 residues. The CDR3 region is CASSLVRGQETQYF. CDR3 DNA (partial): TGCGCCAGCAGCTTGGTGCGGGGCCAAGAGACC.

Notes on this clone: The CDR3 end lies 3 residues beyond the end of the read and is filled in from the germline J gene. The chain is built from TRBV6-1 and TRBJ2-3, with 8 bases matching TRBD2. Germline V gene data show CDR1 as MNHNS and CDR2 as SASEGT. The CDR3 sequence is 15 residues long. This CDR3 reads CASSEAAGEQETQYF. Partial CDR3 DNA: TGTGCCAGCAGTGAAGCAGCGGGGGAGCAAGAGACG.

In regard to this clone: The read gets to within 3 residues of the CDR3 end, and the germline J gene fills in the rest. The chain is built from TRBV20-1 and TRBJ2-5, with D possibly TRBD2 on 5 matching bases. The V and J ends lost 5 bases and 1 base respectively, with 11 bases between them. The CDR3 runs 13 residues. Germline CDR1 and CDR2: DFQATT and SNEGSKA (reference sequence). The CDR3 sequence is CSASSQSQETQYF. The sequenced CDR3 bases are TGCAGTGCTTCTAGCCAGTCCCAAGAGACC.

A remark on this clone: From the germline J gene comes the end of the CDR3, since the read stops 3 residues before it. V gene TRBV19 combines with J gene TRBJ1-2; 12 bases are a match to TRBD1. The CDR3 covers 15 residues. J lost 6 bases, V lost 5 bases, and 7 bases had no gene match. Germline CDR1 is LNHDA and CDR2 is SQIVND (reference sequence). Incomplete CDR3 DNA: TGTGCCAGTAGTCTCCCAGGGACAGGGGGCGATGGC. Translated: CASSLPGTGGDG. The complete CDR3 sequence is CASSLPGTGGDGYTF.